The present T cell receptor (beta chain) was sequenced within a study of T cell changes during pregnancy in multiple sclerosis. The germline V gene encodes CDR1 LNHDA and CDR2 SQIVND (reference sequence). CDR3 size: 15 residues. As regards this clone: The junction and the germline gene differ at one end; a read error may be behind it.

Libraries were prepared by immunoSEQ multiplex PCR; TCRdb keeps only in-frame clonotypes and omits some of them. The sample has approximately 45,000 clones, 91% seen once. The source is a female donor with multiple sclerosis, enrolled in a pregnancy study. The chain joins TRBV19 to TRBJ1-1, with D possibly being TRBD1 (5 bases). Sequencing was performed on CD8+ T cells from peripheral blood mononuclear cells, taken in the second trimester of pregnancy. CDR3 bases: TGTGCCAGTTCAGTATGGGGCGGGAAACAGATGGGCTTAATCTTT. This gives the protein CASSVWGGKQMGLIF. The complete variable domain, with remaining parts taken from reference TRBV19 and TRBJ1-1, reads DGGITQSPKYLFRKEGQNVTLSCEQNLNHDAMYWYRQDPGQGLRLIYYSQIVNDFQKGDIAEGYSVSREKKESFPLTVTSAQKNPTAFYLCASSVWGGKQMGLIFGQGTRLTVV.